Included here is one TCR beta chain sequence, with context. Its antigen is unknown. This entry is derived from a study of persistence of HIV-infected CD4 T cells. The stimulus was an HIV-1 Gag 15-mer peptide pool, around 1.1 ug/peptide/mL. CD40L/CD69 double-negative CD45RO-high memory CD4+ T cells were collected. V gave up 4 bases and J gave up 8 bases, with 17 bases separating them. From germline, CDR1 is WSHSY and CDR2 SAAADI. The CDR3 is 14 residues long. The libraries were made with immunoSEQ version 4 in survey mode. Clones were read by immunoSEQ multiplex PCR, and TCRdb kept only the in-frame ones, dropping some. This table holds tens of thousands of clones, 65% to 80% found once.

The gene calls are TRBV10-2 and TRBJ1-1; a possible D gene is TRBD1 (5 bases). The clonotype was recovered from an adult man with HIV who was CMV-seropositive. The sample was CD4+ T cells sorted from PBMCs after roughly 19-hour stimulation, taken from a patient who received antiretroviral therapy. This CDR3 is CASSVWGAGSEAFF. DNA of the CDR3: TGCGCCAGCAGTGTGTGGGGCGCGGGGTCAGAAGCTTTCTTT.